This T cell receptor (beta chain) was captured by sequencing in a study of blood T cells in healthy people across ages. Study overall: In model experiments, template switching was able to capture about one barcoded beta molecule for every two T cells that were present.

Together with a sample-barcoded 5' primer, a J-beta primer mix was included in a second PCR lasting about 6 to 11 cycles. Each CDR3 protein is one row after TCRdb ran MiXCR on the 5' RACE reads. Of hundreds of thousands of distinct CDR3 sequences detected, roughly 21% appear once; the ten largest clones hold roughly 3.6%. Caucasian individuals from Russia who were healthy and aged roughly 6 to 95 acted as donors. This TCR came from a man between 65 and 79 years old in good health. Sample: blood.

The CDR3 protein is CSARSPGEREQFF. The CDR3 DNA reads as TGCAGTGCTAGATCCCCGGGGGAACGGGAGCAGTTCTTC. The chain joins TRBV20-1 to TRBJ2-1; the D gene is possibly TRBD2 (6 bases). The length of the CDR3 is 13 residues. Germline CDR1 reads DFQATT; CDR2 reads SNEGSKA (reference sequence). Trimming took off 2 bases at V and 10 bases at J, with 15 bases between the two ends.